This T cell receptor beta chain was documented in a study of response to subunit inactivated influenza vaccine. At least ten counts were recorded for this clonotype. Its specificity is not known. Using its own MiXCR run on the RT-PCR reads, TCRdb lists one record per CDR3 protein. The repertoire consists of over 400,000 distinct CDR3 sequences, with around 9.9% occurring once and the leading ten covering about 12%. General study points: Each seasonal influenza vaccination, the authors suggested, recruits few new T cells.

Looked up from germline, CDR1 is DFQATT and CDR2 is SNEGSKA (reference sequence). The CDR3 runs 15 residues. J lost 8 bases, V lost 4 bases, and 10 bases had no gene match. The starting material was PBMCs from blood, obtained 40 to 50 days after vaccination. The receptor's source is a man in his forties or fifties who received an inactivated influenza vaccine. The chain recombines TRBV20-1 with TRBJ1-4, with 10 nucleotides matching TRBD1. The DNA for the CDR3 is TGCAGTGCTACGACAGGGGGCGCGACAGTCGAAAAACTGTTTTTT. The encoded protein is CSATTGGATVEKLFF.